These 3 T cell receptor beta chains originate from one sample sequenced in a study of T-cell memory formation after mild COVID-19. TCRdb reanalysed the 5' RACE reads using MiXCR and keeps one entry per CDR3 protein. This sample has fewer than 140,000 distinct CDR3 sequences, with under 15% found just once. Material: PBMCs or a T cell subset sorted from them (not recorded which). Receptor source: an adult woman who had mild COVID-19 (a few samples of this study predate the infection). Cell type and time point are not known.

As DNA, the CDR3 is TGTGCCAGCAGCCTGGTGGTAGATACGCAGTATTTT. It codes for CASSLVVDTQYF. V gene TRBV12-3 or TRBV12-4 combines with J gene TRBJ2-3; D call uncertain. The CDR3 spans 12 residues. Trimming took off 6 bases at V and 5 bases at J, with 9 bases between the two ends.

The chain is built from TRBV4-3 and TRBJ2-5; the D call may be TRBD1 or TRBD2 (5 bases each). CDR3 length equals 14 residues. The V and J ends lost 2 bases and 5 bases respectively, with 12 bases between them. From germline, CDR1 is LGHNA and CDR2 YSLEER. CDR3 sequence: CASSQSVWGETQYF. As DNA, the CDR3 is TGCGCCAGCAGCCAAAGCGTATGGGGGGAGACCCAGTACTTC.

There are a few counts of this clonotype. The V and J genes are TRBV7-6 and TRBJ2-7, with 8 bases aligning to TRBD1. The germline gives CDR1 SGHVS, CDR2 FNYEAQ. V lost 5 bases and J lost 2; bases outside the gene matches: 8. This CDR3 contains 15 residues. The CDR3 DNA is TGTGCCAGCAGCACTTGGGACAGGACGCCCTACGAGCAGTACTTC. This gives the protein CASSTWDRTPYEQYF.